Each of the 20 T cell receptor beta chains below was sequenced from the same sample in a study of CD8 T cells in ankylosing spondylitis. Whole-study findings and limits: Blood of patients with ankylosing spondylitis appeared to be characterized by a TCR beta motif of eight highly homologous variants.

TCRdb recomputed calls from the 5' RACE reads with MiXCR, one row per CDR3 protein. The data contain fewer than 550,000 distinct CDR3 sequences, approximately 5% of them singletons. No cognate antigen is known for these TCRs. Input material: blood, either unsorted or a sorted T cell fraction (not recorded which). The receptor set was obtained from a male donor with ankylosing spondylitis.

This clonotype was picked up many times. The chain joins TRBV27 to TRBJ1-2; 10 nucleotides match TRBD1. Germline lookup yields CDR1 MNHEY and CDR2 SMNVEV (reference sequence). The length of the CDR3 is 12 residues. The V segment lost 8 bases and the J segment 8 bases; nucleotides outside the gene matches: 5. This CDR3 reads CASQTGGEGYTF. The DNA for the CDR3 is TGTGCCAGCCAGACAGGGGGCGAAGGCTACACCTTC.

This clonotype was recorded at least ten times. The V call is TRBV11-2, the J call TRBJ2-6, with no clear D. Germline lookup yields CDR1 SGHAT and CDR2 FQNNGV. The CDR3 has 17 amino acids. Trimming stripped 0 bases from V and 2 bases from J, with 11 bases between. Written as DNA, the CDR3 is TGTGCCAGCAGCTTAGATTCAAACAGAGCTGGGGCCAACGTCCTGACTTTC. Translation gives CASSLDSNRAGANVLTF.

This clonotype was detected many times. The rearrangement links TRBV29-1 to TRBJ2-1, with unresolved D. The CDR3 covers 11 residues. The germline V gene encodes CDR1 SQVTM and CDR2 ANQGSEA. V was cut by 1 base and J by 7 bases, with 5 bases left in between. The CDR3 sequence is CSVEVVNEQFF. The CDR3 DNA reads TGCAGCGTTGAAGTAGTGAATGAGCAGTTCTTC.

This clonotype appeared many times. The V gene is TRBV7-2, the J gene TRBJ2-4; D uncertain. Germline CDR1 and CDR2: SGHTA and FQGNSA. Between the trimmed V and J ends, which lost 4 bases and 6 bases, there was a span of 4 bases. The CDR3 has 11 residues. The CDR3 DNA reads TGTGCCAGCAGCTCTGGAAACATTCAGTACTTC. Its translation: CASSSGNIQYF.

As for this clonotype: This sequence may be a read error, since a much larger clone differs from it by one base. The chain recombines TRBV9 with TRBJ2-3; D may be TRBD1 or TRBD2 (6 bases each). The CDR3 consists of 16 residues. Germline V gene lookup returns CDR1 SGDLS and CDR2 YYNGEE. CDR3 region: CASSVGAGRGTNTQYF. The CDR3 DNA is TGTGCCAGCAGCGTGGGGGCGGGGAGAGGCACAAATACGCAGTATTTT.

This clonotype was counted many times. The V call is TRBV7-9, the J call TRBJ1-6; D is ambiguous. This CDR3 contains 13 residues. Germline CDR1 is SEHNR and CDR2 is FQNEAQ (reference sequence). The V end was cut by 7 bases, the J end by 5 bases, with 9 bases between. CDR3 sequence (DNA): TGTGCCAGCATGGCAGCAAATAATTCACCCCTCCACTTT. This gives the protein CASMAANNSPLHF.

The J gene is TRBJ2-5, the V gene TRBV11-2; TRBD1 agrees at 12 bases. The junction had 10 bases not matched to a gene; V was cut back by 1 base and J by 7 bases. CDR3 size: 17 residues. Germline loops: CDR1 SGHAT, CDR2 FQNNGV. The CDR3 DNA follows: TGTGCCAGCAGCTTAGGACCCGCGGGACAGGGGGCAGGGACCCAGTACTTC. Its translation: CASSLGPAGQGAGTQYF.

This clonotype was seen repeatedly, ten times or more. This chain connects TRBV20-1 to TRBJ1-1; D is unresolved. Germline CDR1 reads DFQATT; CDR2 reads SNEGSKA (reference sequence). This CDR3 contains 15 residues. V was cut by 4 bases and J by 2 bases, with 17 bases left in between. The CDR3 here is CSAIPALSGNTEAFF. The CDR3 nucleotides are TGCAGTGCTATCCCCGCCCTCAGCGGAAACACTGAAGCTTTCTTT.

This clonotype was counted ten times or more. J is TRBJ1-4 and V is TRBV7-6, with D hard to call. The V and J ends lost 5 bases and 4 bases respectively, with 17 bases between them. CDR1 and CDR2 (germline): SGHVS, FNYEAQ. The CDR3 has 16 residues. The CDR3 DNA reads TGTGCCAGCAGCCGAGATTACAGACGCCTTAATGAAAAACTGTTTTTT. Translation gives CASSRDYRRLNEKLFF.

This clonotype appeared many times. The chain links TRBV12-3 or TRBV12-4 to TRBJ1-1; unclear D gene. Trimming cost V 1 base and J 1 base, with 7 bases left between them. The CDR3 extends over 14 amino acids. Here the CDR3 reads CASSLGPPNTEAFF. The CDR3, as DNA: TGTGCCAGCAGTTTAGGACCCCCGAACACTGAAGCTTTCTTT.

The sample holds many counts of this clonotype. This chain connects TRBV12-3 or TRBV12-4 to TRBJ1-2; D not certain. V lost 7 bases to trimming and J lost 3 bases, with 15 bases between them. The CDR3 is made up of 14 amino acids. DNA of the CDR3: TGTGCCAGCATTGGCGGTGGGCTCGACTATGGCTACACCTTC. This encodes CASIGGGLDYGYTF.

Only a few counts were recorded for this clonotype. The chain is built from TRBV20-1 and TRBJ2-1, with D possibly matching TRBD2 (7 bases). Germline CDR1 DFQATT, CDR2 SNEGSKA (reference sequence). V was pared by 5 bases and J by 4 bases, with 12 bases between. This CDR3 region has 13 residues. In DNA, the CDR3 is TGCAGTGCTGGCGGGGGCCCTTACAATGAGCAGTTCTTC. Its translation: CSAGGGPYNEQFF.

At least ten counts were recorded for this clonotype. The chain employs TRBV6-2 or TRBV6-3 and TRBJ2-2; 9 nucleotides align to TRBD2. This CDR3 is built from 17 residues. With V trimmed by 2 bases and J by 4 bases, 8 bases remained unmatched. The germline V gene encodes CDR1 MNHEY and CDR2 SVGEGT. CDR3 in amino acids: CASSYPKGLAGTGELFF. The CDR3 DNA is TGTGCCAGCAGTTACCCGAAGGGACTAGCTGGCACCGGGGAGCTGTTTTTT.

In its sample, this clonotype was seen many times. This chain uses TRBV9 with TRBJ2-7; weak D call: TRBD1 (6 bases). Trimming took off 4 bases at V and 5 bases at J, with 22 bases between the two ends. Germline values: CDR1 SGDLS, CDR2 YYNGEE. The CDR3 covers 16 residues. The CDR3, as DNA: TGTGCCAGCAGCCCCCAAGGGGGATCTGGGACGAACGAGCAGTACTTC. It specifies CASSPQGGSGTNEQYF.

This clonotype was detected ten times or more. The chain recombines TRBV7-8 with TRBJ1-4, with TRBD1 as a possible D gene (5 bases). The germline V gene has CDR1 SGHVS and CDR2 FQNEAQ. V dropped 5 bases and J dropped 10 bases, with 23 bases sitting between them. There are 16 residues in the CDR3. The CDR3 region is CASSPRQRGDEGKLFF. The DNA for the CDR3 is TGTGCCAGCAGCCCCCGACAGAGGGGAGACGAGGGAAAACTGTTTTTT.

Many counts were recorded for this clonotype. The J gene is TRBJ1-2, the V gene TRBV18; TRBD1 matches at 11 bases. The CDR3 extends over 18 amino acids. J was trimmed by 3 bases and V by 5 bases; bases with no gene match: 14. CDR1 is KGHSH, CDR2 LQKENI, per germline. CDR3 nucleotides: TGTGCCAGCTCAAACTCCCGTGGAGGACAGGGGGCGGACTATGGCTACACCTTC. It yields the protein CASSNSRGGQGADYGYTF.

J is TRBJ2-1 and V is TRBV10-3, with D possibly TRBD2 on 6 matching bases. This CDR3 spans 15 amino acids. CDR1 and CDR2 from the germline V gene are ENHRY and SYGVKD. The V gene lost 4 bases and the J gene lost 0 bases, with 10 bases spanning the gap. The CDR3 DNA is TGTGCCATCAGTGTCCGGAGGGGCTCCTACAATGAGCAGTTCTTC. Translating gives CAISVRRGSYNEQFF.

This clonotype came up many times. The chain carries TRBV12-3 or TRBV12-4 and TRBJ2-7, with 8 nucleotides matching TRBD1. J lost 1 base, V lost 7 bases, and 9 bases had no gene match. The length of the CDR3 is 15 residues. This CDR3 reads CASTDGQGLSYEQYF. The CDR3 DNA follows: TGTGCCAGCACCGACGGACAGGGACTGTCCTACGAGCAGTACTTC.

This clonotype was observed a few times. This chain links TRBV2 with TRBJ2-4; D gene unclear. CDR1 is SNHLY, CDR2 FYNNEI, per germline. With 5 bases removed from V and 2 bases from J, the gap between germline ends came to 22 bases. The CDR3 totals 18 residues. Here the CDR3 reads CASSLASTNSATKNIQYF. CDR3 nucleotides: TGTGCCAGCAGTTTAGCTTCAACTAATTCCGCAACCAAAAACATTCAGTACTTC.

There are many counts of this clonotype. This chain uses TRBV24-1 with TRBJ1-1; TRBD1 is a possible D gene (6 bases). Germline CDR1 reads KGHDR; CDR2 reads SFDVKD. The CDR3 length is 13 residues. V gave up 7 bases and J gave up 2 bases, with 10 bases separating them. Here the CDR3 DNA reads TGTGCCACCAGCGGGACACCTAACACTGAAGCTTTCTTT. This sequence encodes CATSGTPNTEAFF.